These T cell receptor beta chains were read from a single sample in a study of T cell changes during pregnancy in multiple sclerosis. The repertoire was sequenced with immunoSEQ multiplex PCR; TCRdb's copy has only in-frame clones and lacks some. This table has 85,000 to 110,000 clones, approximately 90% appearing once. The input for sequencing was peripheral blood, taken after pregnancy. The receptors were sampled from a female donor with multiple sclerosis, enrolled in a pregnancy study. Both conserved end residues are part of each CDR3. The order of the fields is D gene, V gene, J gene, clone size, CDR3 DNA, CDR3 protein. D genes are given only for firm matches. For some rows the clone size is stated as once, few or many, or as a class when expanded; others skip it.

>TRBD1|TRBV2|TRBJ1-1|few
TGTGCCAGCGAGGGACAGGCGAACACTGAAGCTTTCTTT
CASEGQANTEAFF
>-|TRBV6-5|TRBJ1-1|-
TGTGCCAGCAGTTACAACAGGAACACTGAAGCTTTCTTT
CASSYNRNTEAFF
>TRBD2|TRBV7-2|TRBJ2-7|once
TGTGCCAGCAGCTTAGCGCCTAGCGGGGGGGCATACGAGCAGTACTTC
CASSLAPSGGAYEQYF
>-|TRBV7-2|TRBJ1-6|-
TGTGCCAGCAGCTTTACAGGGTTCGATTCACCCCTCCACTTT
CASSFTGFDSPLHF
>TRBD2|TRBV7-3|TRBJ2-5|-
TGTGCCAGCAGCTTAGGAGCGGGAGGTGGCCAAGAGACCCAGTACTTC
CASSLGAGGGQETQYF
>-|TRBV9|TRBJ1-3|-
TGTGCCAGCAGTGACCCCGGGACATCAGGAAACACCATATATTTT
CASSDPGTSGNTIYF
>TRBD1|TRBV27|TRBJ2-1|-
TGTGCCAGCACCTGGGGACAGGGTGGGTTCAATGAGCAGTTCTTC
CASTWGQGGFNEQFF
>TRBD2|TRBV4-2|TRBJ2-1|-
TGTGCCAGCAGCCCGCGGCGGGAGGGCCCAAATGAGCAGTTCTTC
CASSPRREGPNEQFF
>TRBD2|TRBV2|TRBJ2-3|-
TGTGCCAGCAGGGAGCGGGAGTTAACAGATACGCAGTATTTT
CASRERELTDTQYF
>-|TRBV28|TRBJ1-1|-
TGTGCCAGCCTAACGCAGGGCAGGGGCACTGAAGCTTTCTTT
CASLTQGRGTEAFF
>TRBD1|TRBV25-1|TRBJ1-3|once
TGTGCCAGCAGCCGACAGGGCTCGGGTGGAAACACCATATATTTT
CASSRQGSGGNTIYF
>-|TRBV4-3|TRBJ2-2|-
TGCGCCAGCAGCCAAGGGCTTACGAACACCGGGGAGCTGTTTTTT
CASSQGLTNTGELFF
>-|TRBV9|TRBJ2-7|-
TGTGCCAGCAGCGTAGGCGGGGGCAACTCCTACGAGCAGTACTTC
CASSVGGGNSYEQYF
>-|TRBV6-1|TRBJ2-7|few
TGTGCCAGCAGTGAAGCGGAGGGGGGGTACGAGCAGTACTTC
CASSEAEGGYEQYF
>-|TRBV15|TRBJ1-5|-
TGTGCCACCAGCAGAGATACGGGAAGTATCGGGCATTTT
CATSRDTGSIGHF
>TRBD1|TRBV6-5|TRBJ2-3|-
TGTGCCAGCAGCCGGGACAGGGGGTGGAGAGATACGCAGTATTTT
CASSRDRGWRDTQYF
>TRBD2|TRBV9|TRBJ2-6|few
TGTGCCAGCAGCCCCCGGATTAGCGGGGGGGCGGGCGGGGCCAACGTCCTGACTTTC
CASSPRISGGAGGANVLTF
>-|TRBV27|TRBJ2-1|-
TGTGCCAGCAGTACCAGAACAAACAATGAGCAGTTCTTC
CASSTRTNNEQFF
>-|TRBV7-9|TRBJ2-3|-
TGTGCCAGCAGCTTAGCGCGGACTCTCACAGATACGCAGTATTTT
CASSLARTLTDTQYF
>-|TRBV5-1|TRBJ2-2|-
TGCGCCAGCAGCTCGACAGGACTCACCGGGGAGCTGTTTTTT
CASSSTGLTGELFF
>-|TRBV5-1|TRBJ1-6|-
TGCGCCAGCAGCTTGGACAGCTCCTATAATTCACCCCTCCACTTT
CASSLDSSYNSPLHF
>-|TRBV12-5|TRBJ2-7|-
TGTGCTAGTGGTTTGGTACTCTACGAGCAGTACTTC
CASGLVLYEQYF
>-|TRBV7-2|TRBJ1-4|-
TGTGCCAGCAGCTTAAATTCCCGGCCAGGACTTAATGAAAAACTGTTTTTT
CASSLNSRPGLNEKLFF
>-|TRBV7-8|TRBJ1-5|-
TGTGCCAGCAGCTTAGTTTCCGGTTATAGCAATCAGCCCCAGCATTTT
CASSLVSGYSNQPQHF
>-|TRBV9|TRBJ2-3|-
TGTGCCAGCAGCGTAGAATTACTGGAGGCAGATACGCAGTATTTT
CASSVELLEADTQYF